Listed here are 23 T cell receptor beta chains from one sample, sequenced in a study of blood T cell repertoires in COVID-19. Libraries were prepared by immunoSEQ multiplex PCR; TCRdb keeps only in-frame clonotypes and omits some of them. Counted here are over 150,000 clones, approximately 91% occurring once; the ten biggest clones make up roughly 5.3%. Sequencing was carried out using peripheral blood. The receptors originated from a man in his late teens or twenties with COVID-19, enrolled during active disease.

The chain links TRBV6-4 to TRBJ1-1; possible D gene TRBD1, 6 bases. V was trimmed by 7 bases and J by 2 bases, leaving 17 bases between them. The germline V gene encodes CDR1 MRHNA and CDR2 SNTAGT. The CDR3 extends over 15 amino acids. DNA of the CDR3: TGTGCCAGCACCTTGGACAGAGAGTCTAACACTGAAGCTTTCTTT. It translates to CASTLDRESNTEAFF.

This chain uses TRBV7-9 with TRBJ2-2; maybe TRBD2 (6 bases). Trimming stripped 6 bases from V and 6 bases from J, with 14 bases between. Germline CDR1 and CDR2: SEHNR and FQNEAQ (reference sequence). This CDR3 comprises 14 residues. The CDR3 region is CASRSRGTPGELFF. CDR3 coding DNA: TGTGCCAGCAGGTCACGGGGGACCCCCGGGGAGCTGTTTTTT.

This chain uses TRBV6-2 or TRBV6-3 with TRBJ1-2; D is ambiguous. The CDR3 runs 11 residues. Germline V gives CDR1 MNHEY, CDR2 SVGEGT. Trimming cost V 3 bases and J 8 bases, with 7 bases left between them. The CDR3 sequence is CASSYRRGYTF. Here the CDR3 DNA reads TGTGCCAGCAGTTATCGGCGGGGCTACACCTTC.

The chain links TRBV5-6 to TRBJ2-7; 8 bases fit TRBD1. Unmatched junction bases numbered 13, after V lost 3 bases and J lost 2 bases. The CDR3 runs to 17 residues. The V gene's germline CDR1 is SGHDT and CDR2 YYEEEE. CDR3 coding DNA: TGTGCCAGCAGCTCGGGGAATACAGGGGGAGGTGCCTACGAGCAGTACTTC. It is translated as CASSSGNTGGGAYEQYF.

The chain employs TRBV21-1 and TRBJ2-1; no check of the table's D call, TRBD1, against the DNA was made. TRBV21-1 is tagged as a pseudogene. CDR3 size: 15 residues. The CDR3 coding sequence is TGTGCCAGCAGCAAATCGGGACAACATCTCCATGAGCAGTTCTTC. Amino acid sequence: CASSKSGQHLHEQFF.

The CDR3 spells CAISESTSGETQYF. In nucleotides, the CDR3 is TGTGCCATCAGTGAGTCGACTAGCGGGGAGACCCAGTACTTC. The V call is TRBV10-3, the J call TRBJ2-5, with 10 positions matching TRBD2. The CDR3 contains 14 residues. Germline V gene sequence: CDR1 ENHRY, CDR2 SYGVKD. V lost 0 bases to trimming and J lost 5 bases; unmatched junction nucleotides: 0.

This clone came up once. The chain couples TRBV14 to TRBJ2-1, with 15 bases lining up with TRBD2. V dropped 3 bases and J dropped 0; count of bases not matched to a gene: 6. The CDR3 is 19 amino acids. Germline CDR1 and CDR2: SGHDN and FVKESK. CDR3 nucleotide sequence: TGTGCCAGCAGCCAGGGACTAGCGGGAGGTTGGAGCTCCTACAATGAGCAGTTCTTC. It codes for CASSQGLAGGWSSYNEQFF.

The chain employs TRBV9 and TRBJ2-2; TRBD1 matches at 7 bases. There are 15 residues in the CDR3. V lost 3 bases, J lost 2 bases, and 4 bases stayed unmatched. Germline-derived CDR1 and CDR2 are SGDLS and YYNGEE. The CDR3 sequence is CASSGDRGNTGELFF. The CDR3 DNA reads as TGTGCCAGCAGCGGGGACAGAGGAAACACCGGGGAGCTGTTTTTT.

V gene TRBV6-5 combines with J gene TRBJ2-7, with 8 bases fitting TRBD1. Unmatched junction bases numbered 4, after V lost 0 bases and J lost 3 bases. Germline V gene lookup returns CDR1 MNHEY and CDR2 SVGAGI. The CDR3 length is 15 residues. CDR3 sequence reads: CASSYSRDRIYEQYF. CDR3 nucleotide sequence: TGTGCCAGCAGTTACTCGAGGGACAGGATCTACGAGCAGTACTTC.

The chain carries TRBV10-1 and TRBJ1-1; D not certain. Germline V gene lookup returns CDR1 WNHNN and CDR2 SYGVQD (reference sequence). V gave up 5 bases and J gave up 4 bases, with 11 bases separating them. CDR3 length equals 13 residues. For the CDR3, the DNA is TGCGCCAGCAGTCAAGGCGGTGCCACTGAAGCTTTCTTT. It translates to CASSQGGATEAFF.

Comment on this clone: Since a much larger clone is just one base distant, this may be a read error. V usage is TRBV7-9 and J usage is TRBJ2-7, with D unresolved. The CDR3 extends over 11 amino acids. V dropped 1 base and J dropped 7 bases, with 5 bases sitting between them. Germline values: CDR1 SEHNR, CDR2 FQNEAQ (reference sequence). This CDR3 reads CASSLGQEQYF. The DNA for the CDR3 is TGTGCCAGCAGCTTAGGACAAGAGCAGTACTTC.

The CDR3 is CASSNMTGPANEQFF. The DNA for the CDR3 is TGCGCCAGCAGCAACATGACAGGTCCGGCCAATGAGCAGTTCTTC. The chain combines TRBV5-1 with TRBJ2-1, with D possibly being TRBD1 (6 bases). From germline, CDR1 is SGHRS and CDR2 YFSETQ. CDR3 length: 15 amino acids. V dropped 4 bases and J dropped 6 bases, with 17 bases sitting between them.

V gene TRBV28 combines with J gene TRBJ2-1; D is possibly TRBD1 (6 bases). With 7 bases removed from V and 6 bases from J, the gap between germline ends came to 16 bases. CDR1 is MDHEN and CDR2 is SYDVKM in the germline V gene. CDR3 length equals 14 residues. This chain's CDR3 is CASTRQGLFNEQFF. The CDR3 nucleotides are TGTGCCAGCACCCGCCAGGGGCTCTTCAATGAGCAGTTCTTC.

This chain links TRBV7-3 with TRBJ1-1; 8 nucleotides match TRBD1. J was trimmed by 8 bases and V by 4 bases; bases with no gene match: 3. Germline V lookup: CDR1 SGHTA, CDR2 FQGTGA. This CDR3 contains 12 residues. Here the CDR3 DNA reads TGTGCCAGCAGCTCAGGGGGCGGCGAAGCTTTCTTT. The encoded protein is CASSSGGGEAFF.

The chain carries TRBV9 and TRBJ2-1; 12 positions agree with TRBD2. CDR1 and CDR2 from the germline V gene are SGDLS and YYNGEE. The CDR3 is 17 amino acids. J lost 5 bases, V lost 0 bases, and 6 bases had no gene match. CDR3 coding DNA: TGTGCCAGCAGCGTAGCTCTAGCGGGAGGGCCGAACAATGAGCAGTTCTTC. This sequence encodes CASSVALAGGPNNEQFF.

CDR3 nucleotide sequence: TGTGCCACCCAATGGACAGGTGGCTACGAGCAGTACTTC. Translation: CATQWTGGYEQYF. V usage is TRBV28 and J usage is TRBJ2-7, with TRBD1 matching 7 bases. V dropped 10 bases and J dropped 3; count of bases not matched to a gene: 9. This CDR3 spans 13 amino acids. Germline lookup yields CDR1 MDHEN and CDR2 SYDVKM.

This chain joins TRBV14 and TRBJ2-1; 7 bases are a match to TRBD2. The J segment lost 2 bases and the V segment lost 2 bases, leaving 9 bases of the junction unmatched. CDR3 length equals 17 residues. The germline V gene has CDR1 SGHDN and CDR2 FVKESK. The CDR3 is CASSQQWWSGTYNEQFF. The CDR3 DNA reads TGTGCCAGCAGCCAACAATGGTGGAGCGGGACCTACAATGAGCAGTTCTTC.

The gene calls are TRBV11-3 and TRBJ2-7; 7 bases agree with TRBD1. The CDR3 consists of 15 residues. Trimming took 2 bases from V and 2 from J; bases not matched to a gene: 6. Germline assignment: CDR1 SGHNT and CDR2 YENEEA. CDR3 loop: CASSLSPGQPYEQYF. The CDR3 DNA follows: TGTGCCAGCAGCTTATCCCCGGGACAGCCCTACGAGCAGTACTTC.

The chain is built from TRBV7-2 and TRBJ2-7; 7 bases map to TRBD2. This CDR3 comprises 15 residues. Germline lookup yields CDR1 SGHTA and CDR2 FQGNSA. After removal of 5 bases from V and 2 bases from J, the junction contained 9 bases not matched to a gene. The CDR3 DNA sequence: TGTGCCAGCAGCCCGGGGCTAGCGGAAACCTACGAGCAGTACTTC. Residues: CASSPGLAETYEQYF.

The chain employs TRBV6-5 and TRBJ2-7, with 7 bases matching TRBD1. Germline V gives CDR1 MNHEY, CDR2 SVGAGI. The junction had 10 bases not matched to a gene; V was cut back by 4 bases and J by 1 base. This CDR3 comprises 16 residues. CDR3 bases: TGTGCCAGCAGTTCCTCCCCGGGACAGACTTCCTACGAGCAGTACTTC. Its protein product is CASSSSPGQTSYEQYF.

The rearrangement uses TRBV19 and TRBJ2-7; TRBD1 matches 7 bases. The CDR3 totals 14 residues. With 3 bases clipped from V and 2 bases from J, the junction kept 4 bases outside the gene matches. Germline CDR1 is LNHDA and CDR2 is SQIVND (reference sequence). In DNA, the CDR3 is TGTGCCAGTAGTATGTACAGGGGAACCTACGAGCAGTACTTC. Translated: CASSMYRGTYEQYF.

A remark on this clone: This sample includes further DNA sequences coding for the same CDR3. J is TRBJ1-2 and V is TRBV29-1; D unclear. Trimming stripped 3 bases from V and 1 base from J, with 9 bases between. CDR3 length: 13 residues. CDR1 is SQVTM and CDR2 is ANQGSEA in the germline V gene. The CDR3 nucleotides read TGCAGCGTTGAGACCGGGGTTAACTATGGCTACACCTTC. As protein: CSVETGVNYGYTF.

The rearrangement links TRBV6-5 to TRBJ2-2; 7 bases match TRBD2. J was trimmed by 6 bases and V by 6 bases; bases with no gene match: 7. The CDR3 totals 14 residues. Per the germline V gene, CDR1 is MNHEY and CDR2 is SVGAGI. The CDR3 reads CASRTSGLAGELFF. The CDR3 DNA sequence: TGTGCCAGCAGAACCTCCGGACTAGCCGGGGAGCTGTTTTTT.